Given below is one TCR beta chain in context. Its antigen has not been determined. No quality values exist for individual bases; no much larger clone is one base distant. The source of the sample is a study of blood T cell repertoires in COVID-19 (dated by TCRdb to between 2020 and 2021). Looking at the study overall: Collaborator samples came from the United States, Italy and Spain and covered acute and convalescent phases of COVID-19. The prospective study material was composed of cDNA or gDNA derived from T cells, B-cell-depleted T cells, or PBMCs. Deeply sampled blood TCRbeta repertoires from subjects exposed to, actively infected with, or recovered from COVID-19 were included in the dataset. The repertoires were made available in a free public database intended to serve as a resource for research on the immune response to SARS-CoV-2. The samples were drawn from two sources: the first 160 participants of the ongoing ImmuneRACE study, and about 1,300 subjects contributed by 6 global collaborators. The sample metadata nearly always contained a de-identified subject ID, COVID-19 status, age in years and sex. Where available, HLA class I and class II types were obtained from metadata supplied by the sample provider rather than from assay-based typing.

The study at large found these results: The amount of clinical and demographic metadata varied by source and participant and was provided uncurated.

TCRbeta CDR3 regions were amplified from genomic DNA by means of the immunoSEQ Assay, a bias-controlled multiplex PCR. Regarding the original processing steps: Nucleated cell counts per sample were estimated from amplification of reference gene primers within the assay. Sequence reads were collapsed and filtered to measure the absolute abundance of every unique TCRbeta CDR3 rearrangement. For each sample, productive Simpson clonality was calculated as the square root of Simpson's diversity index across productive rearrangements. Not all clones reach the TCRdb copy of this immuneACCESS table, which keeps in-frame sequences only. Checked studies attribute under half of the gap to unresolved V genes and leave the rest unexplained. The V and J calls and clone size were taken over from that table, and D and trimming were inferred from the DNA. For this sample the table gives roughly 73,000 clones, of which roughly nine tenths were detected only once. The top ten clones comprise around 3.9% of the sample.

The collaborating institutions used their own protocols to collect whole blood in K2EDTA tubes. For TCRbeta analysis, collaborator samples were shipped as frozen whole blood, as isolated PBMCs, or as DNA extracted from either sample type. Including the terminal cysteine and phenylalanine, the CDR3 comprises 14 residues. Kept here is only the CDR3 DNA, which spans 42 bases and is read in frame from base 1. The V end loses 0 bases and the J end loses 7 bases, and a stretch of 12 bases separates them. From a lookup of the germline V gene, CDR1 and CDR2 are SGHVS and FQNEAQ. This TCR was recovered from a man aged 65 to 79 with active COVID-19. The source material was peripheral blood. This sequence uses TRBV7-8 and TRBJ1-2; the best D guess is TRBD1, with 6 bases matching. The CDR3 protein sequence reads: CASSLAPGEGGYTF. The sequenced DNA: TGTGCCAGCAGCTTAGCCCCAGGGGAGGGTGGCTACACCTTC.